This TCR beta chain was obtained from a study of OX40 agonist ivuxolimab in advanced cancers. For the study at large: Patients in dose escalation had liver, melanoma, kidney or head and neck cancers.

Data came from immunoSEQ multiplex PCR; TCRdb stores just in-frame clones and leaves some out. In the table there are 35,000 to 55,000 clones, approximately 90% of which are singletons. Trimming removed 4 bases from V and 4 bases from J, with 11 bases in between. Germline V gene data show CDR1 as SGDLS and CDR2 as YYNGEE. The CDR3 has 13 residues. The V and J genes are TRBV9 and TRBJ1-2, with a possible D match to TRBD1 (6 bases). The source was CD4+ or CD8+ T cells sorted from blood, collected in a trial of the OX40 agonist ivuxolimab. The TCR was taken from an adult with an advanced solid tumor such as melanoma, head and neck, liver or kidney cancer. This chain's CDR3 is CASSLTGAYGYTF. The CDR3 DNA is TGTGCCAGCAGCCTCACGGGGGCCTATGGCTACACCTTC.